This TCR beta chain was sequenced in a study of cytomegalovirus exposure and HLA in healthy donors (dated by TCRdb to 2016 to 2017). About the investigation overall: An earlier analysis of roughly 500 of the donors reported 276 Gb of sequence data and 117 million unique TCR beta sequences obtained from around 170 million T cells. An early release covering approximately 600 HLA-typed donors comprised approximately 300 gigabases of sequencing data and around 80 million unique TCR sequences. Among the roughly 380 genotyped donors, approximately 76% belonged to the genetic ancestry cluster associated with self-reported Caucasian donors. The study aimed to test whether signatures of past pathogen exposure could be identified by cataloging public T cell receptors. Using immunosequencing, the study profiled T cell repertoires from about 650 subjects and related those repertoires to cytomegalovirus serostatus. Along with the approximately 700-subject first cohort, a separate validation cohort of over 90 different subjects was used. To predict cytomegalovirus infection status, the study brought together high-throughput TCR immunosequencing, statistical association of individual TCRs with disease status, and machine learning. In a later analysis, previously published TCR beta repertoires from 550 to 750 donors were re-analyzed and high-resolution HLA genotyping was added so that TCR occurrence patterns could be studied. Rather than using new phenotypic data, the later analysis identified candidate immune exposures from TCR beta sequences and from how often those sequences occurred across donors. In an earlier analysis of over 550 of the donors, high-throughput TCR beta sequencing was used to judge whether each TCR beta V gene segment behaved as functional or pseudogenic. Alongside the repertoire data, information on donor age, sex, ethnicity and CMV serostatus was compiled. A later genetic analysis took genome-wide SNP genotypes for 398 of the 666 donors and used that subset as a discovery cohort. Every discovery cohort repertoire had been produced on one sequencing platform. Class I and class II HLA loci were covered by the typing at four-digit resolution. The number of typed donors differed by locus: roughly 629-630 for A, B, C, DRB1 and DQB1; 500 to 550 for DQA1; 606 for DPA1; and some 430 for DPB1. About five DR-DQ haplotypes were treated as single units for association and clustering because of strong linkage in the cohort. On average, roughly 240,000 unique TCR beta nucleotide sequences were sequenced per donor among about 400 genotyped donors of the cohort, with 15% to 20% of those sequences being non-productive.

About this clone itself: Its antigen remains unidentified. The sample holds no much larger clone one base away, and base qualities are not on file.

Library prep was done by the immunoSEQ multiplex PCR assay. The multiplex PCR relied on a mix of 60 forward primers for TCR Vbeta segments and 13 reverse primers for TCR Jbeta segments. The CDR3 region of rearranged TCR beta genes was amplified from genomic DNA by a multiplex PCR assay. The amplified TCR beta libraries were sequenced on the Illumina HiSeq System as 87-base-pair reads. Per the source publication's procedure: Across the 500 to 750 repertoires, a later analysis counted some 81 million unique TCR beta chains, some 11 million of which were shared by at least two donors. Raw reads were error-corrected and collapsed into unique sequences with a nearest-neighbor algorithm that merged closely related sequences to remove PCR and sequencing errors. Alignment of CDR3 sequences to IMGT reference sequences was used to assign V, D and J gene segments. For a sequence to be retained, a match of at least six nucleotides was required to both a V gene segment and a J gene segment. Rearrangements were classified as productive when the CDR3 lacked stop codons and remained in frame with V and J, and all other rearrangements were classified as non-productive. Following IMGT convention, CDR3 was defined as the stretch from the second conserved V-encoded cysteine up to the conserved J-encoded phenylalanine. In an earlier analysis of roughly 610 of the donors, sequences lacking an unambiguous match to a single V gene segment were excluded. In an earlier analysis of around 600 of the donors, V segments were called functional above 56.7% productive rearrangements and were called segregating when the between-donor standard deviation exceeded 5%. A statistical classification framework was developed to diagnose cytomegalovirus status using the catalog of TCR beta chain sequences. V and J gene assignment, in a later analysis, came from comparing TCR nucleotide sequences with IMGT/GENE-DB human TR gene sequences. A later analysis assigned CDR3 sequences and most-parsimonious VDJ recombination scenarios with the TCRdist pipeline. In a later analysis, each TCR beta chain was defined by its CDR3 amino acid sequence together with its V-gene family, and reads lacking a unique V-gene family were excluded. A later analysis removed over 500 highly shared, low-generation-probability nucleotide sequences to deal with suspected cross-contamination and a sequencing artifact. For each public chain, a later analysis derived a clonal expansion index from normalized ranks of inferred template counts within each repertoire. A later analysis computed generation probabilities with a VDJ recombination model fitted to out-of-frame rearrangements, and checked the results against IGoR. Hypergeometric tests were used in a later analysis to score TCR-TCR, TCR-HLA and TCR-CMV co-occurrence, with a repertoire-size bias correction applied to the TCR pairs. False discovery rates were estimated in a later analysis by permuting HLA or CMV assignments 20 times. In a later analysis, co-occurring TCRs were grouped using DBSCAN, with TCRdist sequence similarity added in when clustering inside HLA-allele-positive subsets. For co-occurrence clustering, repertoires with fewer than 30,000 or more than 120,000 public chains were excluded, along with about five repertoires with anomalous nucleotide sharing. In TCRdb, the immuneACCESS table is reduced to in-frame sequences with V and J assigned. These tables do not hold every clone; where another copy was compared, an unresolved V gene accounts for under half, and the others remain unexplained. Clone size and V and J calls were adopted from that table, with D and trimming inferred from the DNA. Counted in this sample were 200,000 or so clones; over 75% of them appeared once. The ten largest clones represent about 0.24% of the sample.

The cohort consisted of some 730 healthy bone marrow donors. At the time of sampling, all cohort members were nominally healthy, though unrecorded immune exposures were likely present. The donor tested CMV seronegative and was one of the 352 seronegative cohort members. Each donor provided a peripheral blood sample, and peripheral blood mononuclear cells were used for TCR beta sequencing. The Qiagen DNeasy Blood Extraction Kit was used to extract genomic DNA from the blood cell samples. Beyond this particular receptor, the publication reports: Correlated functional status among segregating V segments might be attributable to linkage disequilibrium, but an unknown experimental factor could not be ruled out. A later analysis found that TCR association rates varied across HLA loci, with DRB1 alleles showing the most associated TCRs and HLA-C alleles the fewest. While some public TCRs were present in many individuals, most TCR sequences turned up only very rarely across donors. A total of fewer than 200 TCR beta chains were listed by the study as associated with cytomegalovirus. Immune exposure information for the cohort was limited to CMV serostatus. A further reported finding was that TCR beta sequences accurately predicted the HLA-A and HLA-B alleles for most subjects in the first cohort. When HLA alleles, especially DR and DQ, strongly co-occurred, attributing TCR associations to individual alleles was difficult. Compared with equally common non-associated chains, HLA-associated TCR beta chains in a later analysis were more clonally expanded and had lower generation probabilities. In vitro tests confirmed that a few of the cytomegalovirus-associated TCR beta chains recognize cytomegalovirus antigens. In an earlier analysis of fewer than 750 of the donors, most TCR beta V segments were observed in productive rearrangements about 87% or about 30% of the time, broadly matching IMGT annotations. At a false discovery rate of 0.05, a later analysis linked 16,951 TCR beta sequences to specific HLA alleles. About 17 rarely observed V segments, including chromosome 9 orphons, were excluded from the earlier analysis of about 600 of the donors because counts were too low. Some IMGT-functional V segments, including TRBV6-2 and TRBV6-3, could not be told apart with the 87-base-pair reads, so those segments were excluded. According to a later genetic analysis, donors in an Asian-associated ancestry cluster had fewer N-insertions in productive TCRs than the approximately 630-donor mean. An association between a missense DCLRE1C variant and V-gene and J-gene trimming of TCR beta chains was found in a later genetic analysis and replicated in an independent cohort. The authors suggested that the approach could potentially be extended to other disease states and immunological phenotypes. The presence/absence analyses assumed that sequencing depth was roughly uniform across donors, and that assumption may not be true. The cohort was sequenced for TCR beta chains only, and without alpha or paired-chain data the features that could be detected were limited. Because HLA typing was missing for some donors at each locus, association tests included only the typed subset. A cluster of highly shared sequence variants was judged likely to be a technical artifact of the sequencing pipeline. In both the original and validation cohorts, the classifier was reported to diagnose cytomegalovirus status with high specificity and sensitivity. A later analysis found that most CMV-associated TCR beta chains appeared HLA-restricted, with HLA associations seemingly driven largely by CMV exposure. Several of the top co-occurrence clusters appeared to be linked to parvovirus B19, influenza, CMV and Epstein-Barr virus, according to a later analysis.

CDR1 SEHNR and CDR2 FQNEAQ are derived from the germline V gene (reference sequence). Ends trimmed: V by 1 base, J by 6 bases; bases unmatched to a gene: 5. There are 14 amino acids in the CDR3, from cysteine to phenylalanine inclusive. Just CDR3 DNA is preserved here, 42 bases in frame from base 1. The clonotype comes from a girl in the first two years of life in good health and CMV-seronegative. The sample consisted of PBMCs. Here the chain combines TRBV7-9 and TRBJ2-7; a stretch of 8 junction bases matches TRBD1. Here is the DNA: TGTGCCAGCAGCTTAGGGACAGGGTTTTTCGAGCAGTACTTC. The translation is CASSLGTGFFEQYF.